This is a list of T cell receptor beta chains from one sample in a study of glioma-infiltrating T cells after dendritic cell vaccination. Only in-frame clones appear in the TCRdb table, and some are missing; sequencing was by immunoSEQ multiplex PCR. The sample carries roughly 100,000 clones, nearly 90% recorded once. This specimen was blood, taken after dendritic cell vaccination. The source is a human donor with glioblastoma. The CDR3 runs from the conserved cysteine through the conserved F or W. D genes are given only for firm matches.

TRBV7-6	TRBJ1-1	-	TGTGCCAGCAGCTTAGGACAGAACACTGAAGCTTTCTTT	CASSLGQNTEAFF
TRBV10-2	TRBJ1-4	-	TGCGCCAGCAGTCCCCAGGCGAATGAAAAACTGTTTTTT	CASSPQANEKLFF
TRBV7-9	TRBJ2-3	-	TGTGCCAGCAGCCCGGACTCGACTCGCACAGATACGCAGTATTTT	CASSPDSTRTDTQYF
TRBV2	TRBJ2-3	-	TGTGCCACCGAGGGGGGGGCCAGCACAGATACGCAGTATTTT	CATEGGASTDTQYF
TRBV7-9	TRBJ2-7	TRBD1	TGTGCCAGCAGTCAACTAGGGGGCTCTCCGGGCGAGCAGTACTTC	CASSQLGGSPGEQYF
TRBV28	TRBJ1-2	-	TGTGCCAGCCGTCCGCCCGGGTATGGCTACACCTTC	CASRPPGYGYTF
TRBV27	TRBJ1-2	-	TGTGCCAGCAGTTTATCGTGGAAGGGGGACTATGGCTACACCTTC	CASSLSWKGDYGYTF
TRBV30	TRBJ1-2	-	TGTGCCTGTCCAGGGGCTAACTATGGCTACACCTTC	CACPGANYGYTF
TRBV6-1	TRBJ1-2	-	TGTGCCAGCAGTACGGGGGGTAGTGGCTACACCTTC	CASSTGGSGYTF
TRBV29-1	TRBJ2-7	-	TGCAGCGTTGGAGCCCACCACTACGAGCAGTACTTC	CSVGAHHYEQYF
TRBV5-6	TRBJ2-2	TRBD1	TGTGCCAGCAGCTGGAGGGGGACAGGACGCACCGGGGAGCTGTTTTTT	CASSWRGTGRTGELFF
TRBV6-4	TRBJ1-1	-	TGTGCCAGCACCGAACGTGAGGGTAGTGAAGCTTTCTTT	CASTEREGSEAFF
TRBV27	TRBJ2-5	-	TGTGCCAGCAGTTCCACCCGAGCCAGCGGGACCCAGTACTTC	CASSSTRASGTQYF
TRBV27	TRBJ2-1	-	TGTGCCAGCAGTTTATCGGGGCACCGAGTTTATAAGCAGTTCTTC	CASSLSGHRVYKQFF
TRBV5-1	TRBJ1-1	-	TGCGCCAGCAGCTTGGCCTACGGGGGAAGGAACACTGAAGCTTTCTTT	CASSLAYGGRNTEAFF
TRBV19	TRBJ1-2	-	TGTGCCAGTAGTAACTATCAGGGGTACTATGGCTACACCTTC	CASSNYQGYYGYTF
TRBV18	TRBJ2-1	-	TGTGCCAGCTCACCAAACAGGGACGAGCAGTTCTTC	CASSPNRDEQFF